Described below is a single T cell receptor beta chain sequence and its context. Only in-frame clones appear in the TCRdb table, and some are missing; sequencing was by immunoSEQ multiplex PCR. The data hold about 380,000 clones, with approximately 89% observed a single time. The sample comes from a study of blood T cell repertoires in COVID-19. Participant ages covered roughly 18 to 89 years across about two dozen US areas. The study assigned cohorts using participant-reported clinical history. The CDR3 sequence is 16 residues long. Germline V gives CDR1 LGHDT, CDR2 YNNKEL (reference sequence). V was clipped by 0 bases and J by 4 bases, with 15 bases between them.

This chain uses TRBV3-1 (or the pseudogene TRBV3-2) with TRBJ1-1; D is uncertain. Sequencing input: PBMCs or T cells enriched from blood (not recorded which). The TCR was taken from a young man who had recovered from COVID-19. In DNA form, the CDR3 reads TGTGCCAGCAGCCAAGATCGGCTAAGCGGGATCACTGAAGCTTTCTTT. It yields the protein CASSQDRLSGITEAFF.